This TCR beta chain was found in a study of blood T cell repertoires in COVID-19. Data came from immunoSEQ multiplex PCR; TCRdb stores just in-frame clones and leaves some out. The top ten hold around 2.8% of the sample, which has hundreds of thousands of clones, 70% to 90% seen once. Per germline, CDR1 MNHEY and CDR2 SMNVEV (reference sequence). V lost 3 bases and J lost 4; bases outside the gene matches: 6. The CDR3 runs 17 residues. The V and J genes are TRBV27 and TRBJ1-6, with TRBD1 matching over 10 bases. The sample consisted of peripheral blood. The sequence was collected from a woman aged 25 to 39 with COVID-19, enrolled during active disease. The CDR3 nucleotides are TGTGCCAGCAGTTTTAGACAGGGGGCTGAATATAATTCACCCCTCCACTTT. Translated: CASSFRQGAEYNSPLHF.